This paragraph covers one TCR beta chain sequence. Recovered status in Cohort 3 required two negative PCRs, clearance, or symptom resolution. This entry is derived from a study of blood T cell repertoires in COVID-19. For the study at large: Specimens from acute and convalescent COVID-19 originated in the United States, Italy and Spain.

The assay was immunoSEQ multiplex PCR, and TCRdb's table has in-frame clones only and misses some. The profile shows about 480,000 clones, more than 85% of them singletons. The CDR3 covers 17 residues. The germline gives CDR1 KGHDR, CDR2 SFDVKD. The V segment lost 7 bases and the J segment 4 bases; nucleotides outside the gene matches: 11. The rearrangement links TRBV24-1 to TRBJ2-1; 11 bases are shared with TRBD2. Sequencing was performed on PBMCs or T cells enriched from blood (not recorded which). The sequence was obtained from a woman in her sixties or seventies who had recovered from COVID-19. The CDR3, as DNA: TGTGCCACCAGCAACGCACTAGCGGGGGTACTATACAATGAGCAGTTCTTC. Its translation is CATSNALAGVLYNEQFF.